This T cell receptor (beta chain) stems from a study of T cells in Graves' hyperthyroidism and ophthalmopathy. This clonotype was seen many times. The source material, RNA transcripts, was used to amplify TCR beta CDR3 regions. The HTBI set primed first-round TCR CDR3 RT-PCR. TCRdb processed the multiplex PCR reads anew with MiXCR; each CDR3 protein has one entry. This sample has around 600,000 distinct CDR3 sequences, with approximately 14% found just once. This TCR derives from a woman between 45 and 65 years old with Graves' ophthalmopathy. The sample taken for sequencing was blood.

The CDR3 DNA is TGTGCCAGCAGCGTAGGAGGTGACGAGCAGTACTTC. It is translated as CASSVGGDEQYF. V is TRBV9 and J is TRBJ2-7, with D unresolved. Trimming took 0 bases from V and 5 from J, leaving 6 bases between them. Germline-derived CDR1 and CDR2 are SGDLS and YYNGEE. The CDR3 sequence is 12 residues long.